The 28 T cell receptor beta chains below all came from one sample that was sequenced in a study of tumor-infiltrating lymphocytes in oesophageal squamous cell carcinoma. TCRdb itself ran the PCR reads through MiXCR, one entry per CDR3 protein. The profile shows 15,000 or so distinct CDR3 sequences, about 54% of them singletons. Sequencing was done on a sample of esophageal tumor tissue. Receptors were obtained from a female donor with esophageal squamous cell carcinoma.

This chain links TRBV7-2 with TRBJ2-7; D may be TRBD1 (6 bases). The last part of the DNA fits TRBJ2-5 better; the J call may be wrong. The CDR3 has 14 residues. Germline V gene lookup returns CDR1 SGHTA and CDR2 FQGNSA. CDR3 protein: CASSRGHPQETQYF. The DNA of the CDR3 is TGTGCCAGCAGCAGGGGACACCCCCAAGAGACCCAGTACTTC.

Many counts were recorded for this clonotype. This sequence joins TRBV4-2 and TRBJ2-1, with 10 nucleotides matching TRBD2. The CDR3 totals 17 residues. Germline V gives CDR1 LGHNA, CDR2 YNFKEQ. V lost 4 bases and J lost 0; bases outside the gene matches: 6. This CDR3 is CASSRSSGGSSYNEQFF. The CDR3, as DNA: TGTGCCAGCAGCCGCTCTAGCGGGGGAAGCTCCTACAATGAGCAGTTCTTC.

The table lists this clonotype with many counts. The rearrangement joins TRBV2 to TRBJ2-5; TRBD2 aligns across 9 bases. The CDR3 runs to 16 residues. J was trimmed by 4 bases and V by 3 bases; bases with no gene match: 9. Germline assignment: CDR1 SNHLY and CDR2 FYNNEI. The CDR3 DNA is TGTGCCAGCAGTGACGGGACTAGCAACTTTGCAGAGACCCAGTACTTC. Its translation: CASSDGTSNFAETQYF.

The J gene is TRBJ2-1, the V gene TRBV10-1, with TRBD2 as a possible D gene (5 bases). The CDR3 loop spans 14 amino acids. With 0 bases removed from V and 5 bases from J, the gap between germline ends came to 8 bases. Germline CDR1 and CDR2: WNHNN and SYGVQD (reference sequence). The CDR3, as DNA: TGCGCCAGCAGTGAGTCGGGGAGTAACAATGAGCAGTTCTTC. Its translation: CASSESGSNNEQFF.

V usage is TRBV29-1 and J usage is TRBJ2-3, with 13 nucleotides matching TRBD2. The last part of the DNA fits TRBJ2-5 better; the J call may be wrong. From germline, CDR1 is SQVTM and CDR2 ANQGSEA. This CDR3 is built from 14 residues. DNA of the CDR3: TGCAGCGTTGGGACTAGCGGGAGCTGGAGGACCCAGTACTTC. Protein: CSVGTSGSWRTQYF.

The chain links TRBV7-8 to TRBJ2-7, with 8 bases fitting TRBD2. Trimming cost V 3 bases and J 0 bases; bases outside gene matches: 10. This CDR3 comprises 17 residues. Germline V gene data show CDR1 as SGHVS and CDR2 as FQNEAQ. CDR3 sequence reads: CASSFPRAGESSYEQYF. The CDR3 region has the DNA TGTGCCAGCAGCTTTCCCCGAGCGGGGGAAAGCTCCTACGAGCAGTACTTC.

The V call is TRBV7-2, the J call TRBJ2-5; possible D gene TRBD1, 6 bases. This CDR3 comprises 14 residues. In germline, CDR1 is SGHTA, CDR2 FQGNSA. Trimming shortened V by 1 base and J by 1 base, and 7 bases separated the two germline ends. CDR3: CASSLGTVQETQYF. CDR3 sequence (DNA): TGTGCCAGCAGCTTAGGGACAGTCCAAGAGACCCAGTACTTC.

This chain joins TRBV7-2 and TRBJ2-3; D not resolved. The CDR3 consists of 14 residues. The V gene's germline CDR1 is SGHTA and CDR2 FQGNSA. Trimming left V 1 base short and J 0 bases short, with 5 bases between. The CDR3 reads CASSLDSSTDTQYF. For the CDR3, the DNA is TGTGCCAGCAGCTTAGACTCTAGCACAGATACGCAGTATTTT.

In this sample, this clonotype turned up many times. The chain uses TRBV6-1 and TRBJ2-7; D might be TRBD1 (5 bases). The tail of the sequence fits TRBJ1-6 better, so the J call may be wrong. The CDR3 loop spans 15 amino acids. Germline assignment: CDR1 MNHNS and CDR2 SASEGT. In nucleotides, the CDR3 is TGTGCCAGCAGCTACCGGGACGCGGATAATTCACCCCTCCACTTT. Translated, it gives CASSYRDADNSPLHF.

Comment on this clonotype: Mismatch with germline at one junction end may stem from a read error. This chain uses TRBV7-6 with TRBJ2-7; 8 nucleotides agree with TRBD2. The J call may be mistaken, given a closer DNA end match to TRBJ2-1. CDR3 size: 15 residues. CDR1 SGHVS and CDR2 FNYEAQ come from the germline V gene. CDR3 residues: CASSPLAAIYNEQFF. The CDR3 DNA reads TGTGCTAGCAGCCCACTAGCGGCAATCTACAATGAGCAGTTCTTC.

V gene TRBV7-3 combines with J gene TRBJ2-7; 8 nucleotides match TRBD1. The J segment lost 9 bases and the V segment lost 5 bases, leaving 6 bases of the junction unmatched. The CDR3 contains 12 residues. From germline, CDR1 is SGHTA and CDR2 FQGTGA. This chain's CDR3 is CASSINRGMQYF. CDR3 nucleotides: TGTGCCAGCAGCATAAACAGGGGGATGCAGTACTTC.

CDR3 DNA: TGTGCCAGCAGTTTAAGCCAGGCATACGACAATGAGCAGTTCTTC. Protein: CASSLSQAYDNEQFF. The rearrangement links TRBV28 to TRBJ2-1, with D unclear. Germline V gene lookup returns CDR1 MDHEN and CDR2 SYDVKM. V was trimmed by 2 bases and J by 5 bases, leaving 13 bases between them. The CDR3 loop spans 15 amino acids.

The J gene is TRBJ2-1, the V gene TRBV7-2; D gene uncertain. The better agreement between TRBJ2-7 and the DNA end casts doubt on the J call. The germline gives CDR1 SGHTA, CDR2 FQGNSA. The CDR3 spans 17 residues. CDR3 in amino acids: CASSAPSENLKNYEQYF. As DNA, the CDR3 is TGTGCCAGCAGCGCACCATCCGAGAACCTCAAGAATTACGAGCAGTACTTC.

The V call is TRBV28, the J call TRBJ2-7, with a possible D match to TRBD2 (7 bases). The CDR3 consists of 17 residues. Deletions cut 3 bases from V and 7 bases from J, with 25 bases between. CDR1 and CDR2 from the germline V gene are MDHEN and SYDVKM. The CDR3 loop reads CASSLGGEGGSYNEQYF. The CDR3 DNA follows: TGTGCCAGCAGTTTGGGGGGGGAGGGGGGCTCCTACAATGAGCAGTACTTC.

The rearrangement links TRBV6-9 to TRBJ2-1, with D tentatively TRBD2 (5 bases). Trimming removed 4 bases at V and 3 bases at J, with 10 bases between. Germline CDR1 and CDR2: MNHGY and SVAAGI. The CDR3 loop spans 14 amino acids. The CDR3 DNA is TGTGCCAGCAGTTCTGGACTTATCTACAATGAGCAGTTCTTC. Amino acids: CASSSGLIYNEQFF.

This sequence joins TRBV5-1 and TRBJ2-5, with D unclear. The DNA end lines up better with TRBJ2-1; the J call may be wrong. Germline CDR1 SGHRS, CDR2 YFSETQ. This CDR3 contains 15 residues. The CDR3 sequence: CASRSVSGSYNEQFF. DNA of the CDR3: TGCGCCAGCAGGTCAGTCAGTGGTTCCTACAATGAGCAGTTCTTC.

At least ten counts were recorded for this clonotype. The chain carries TRBV7-9 and TRBJ2-7; D is undetermined. Germline V CDR1 and CDR2: SEHNR, FQNEAQ (reference sequence). This CDR3 has 15 amino acids. Trimming shortened V by 1 base and J by 7 bases, and 17 bases separated the two germline ends. The chain's CDR3 is CASSLDRSVAAEQYF. In DNA form, the CDR3 reads TGTGCCAGCAGCTTAGATAGGAGCGTAGCCGCTGAGCAGTACTTC.

The chain recombines TRBV7-2 with TRBJ2-1, with 9 bases fitting TRBD2. The V gene end was trimmed by 0 bases and the J gene end by 2 bases; junction bases not matched to a gene: 5. CDR3 length: 17 residues. CDR1 is SGHTA and CDR2 is FQGNSA in the germline V gene. The CDR3 DNA reads as TGTGCCAGCAGCTTAGCGCCTAGCGGGACTGCCTACAATGAGCAGTTCTTC. The encoded protein is CASSLAPSGTAYNEQFF.

This clonotype is medium-sized (0.01 to 0.1%) within its sample. The chain couples TRBV7-9 to TRBJ1-1; D remains unclear. Trimming pared 1 base from V and 5 bases from J, leaving 2 bases between. The CDR3 length is 11 residues. From germline, CDR1 is SEHNR and CDR2 FQNEAQ (reference sequence). The CDR3 spells CASSLETEAFF. The CDR3 DNA reads TGTGCCAGCAGCTTAGAGACTGAAGCTTTCTTT.

This clonotype was found a few times. The chain uses TRBV6-1 and TRBJ2-7; 7 nucleotides align to TRBD1. The last part of the DNA fits TRBJ2-5 better; the J call may be wrong. The length of the CDR3 is 13 residues. Germline V CDR1 and CDR2: MNHNS, SASEGT. CDR3 residues: CASRTGTEETQYF. The DNA for the CDR3 is TGTGCCAGCAGAACCGGGACAGAAGAGACCCAGTACTTC.

The chain combines TRBV5-6 with TRBJ2-7; D is undetermined. In germline, CDR1 is SGHDT, CDR2 YYEEEE. V lost 4 bases, J lost 2 bases, and 13 bases lay in between. The CDR3 totals 14 residues. CDR3 protein: CASSPQGNPYEQYF. The CDR3 DNA follows: TGTGCCAGCAGCCCACAAGGGAACCCCTACGAGCAGTACTTC.

The genes are TRBV27 and TRBJ2-1; 11 nucleotides line up with TRBD1. The germline CDR1 and CDR2 sequences are MNHEY and SMNVEV (reference sequence). CDR3 length equals 16 residues. Trimming at V came to 2 bases and at J to 6 bases, leaving 6 bases not matched to a gene. CDR3 sequence (DNA): TGTGCCAGCAGTTTAAGAGGGGACAGGGGGGCCAATGAGCAGTTCTTC. The encoded protein is CASSLRGDRGANEQFF.

As concerns this clonotype: A read error may account for a junction end that differs from germline. This rearrangement joins TRBV7-2 to TRBJ1-6, with no clear D. Germline V gene data show CDR1 as SGHTA and CDR2 as FQGNSA. The CDR3 runs 15 residues. CDR3 in DNA: TGTGCCAGCAGCTTAGCTATCCTAGCCCGTAATGAGCAGTACTTT. Its protein product is CASSLAILARNEQYF.

This chain joins TRBV7-3 and TRBJ2-2; unclear D gene. Looked up from germline, CDR1 is SGHTA and CDR2 is FQGTGA. This CDR3 region has 14 residues. Between the trimmed V and J ends, which lost 3 bases and 2 bases, there was a span of 7 bases. CDR3 DNA: TGTGCCAGCAGCTTCCGTGCCAACACCGGGGAGCTGTTTTTT. The encoded protein is CASSFRANTGELFF.

The gene calls are TRBV6-5 and TRBJ1-5, with D possibly being TRBD1 (5 bases). V lost 6 bases and J lost 4, with 10 bases in between. The germline V gene has CDR1 MNHEY and CDR2 SVGAGI. CDR3 length: 13 amino acids. The CDR3 here is CASSRGFNQPQHF. The CDR3 DNA sequence: TGTGCCAGCAGCCGGGGCTTTAATCAGCCCCAGCATTTT.

This clonotype was detected only a few times. The gene calls are TRBV7-2 and TRBJ2-7; D remains unclear. Germline assignment: CDR1 SGHTA and CDR2 FQGNSA. This CDR3 comprises 16 residues. V lost 0 bases and J 7 bases, leaving 19 bases between the germline ends. The DNA of the CDR3 is TGTGCCAGCAGCTTAGCGGCGAGAAGGCTGGGGAATGAGCAGTACTTC. This encodes CASSLAARRLGNEQYF.

This clonotype has more than one count but fewer than ten. This may stem from a read error, because a much larger clone lies one nucleotide away. The V gene is TRBV28, the J gene TRBJ2-7, with D unclear. The J call is in doubt because the DNA end fits TRBJ2-1 better. The CDR3 loop spans 12 amino acids. Germline V gene lookup returns CDR1 MDHEN and CDR2 SYDVKM. CDR3 region: CASLSVRYEQFF. The DNA for the CDR3 is TGTGCCAGCCTATCAGTGAGATACGAGCAGTTCTTC.

This clonotype was seen only a few times. This clone may be a read error of a much larger clone one base away. The chain combines TRBV7-2 with TRBJ2-2, with 13 bases aligning to TRBD2. The V and J ends lost 5 bases and 0 bases, in that order; junction bases with no gene match: 9. CDR1 and CDR2 from the germline V gene are SGHTA and FQGNSA. The CDR3 has 19 amino acids. CDR3 sequence: CASSARLAGGKPNTGELFF. CDR3 DNA sequence: TGTGCCAGCAGCGCGAGACTAGCGGGGGGAAAGCCGAACACCGGGGAGCTGTTTTTT.